The next 25 T cell receptor beta chains were all read from a single sample in a study of T cells after yellow fever vaccination. TCRdb re-analysed the 5' RACE reads in MiXCR, keeping a single row per CDR3 protein. The profile shows roughly 250,000 distinct CDR3 sequences, 10% to 15% of them singletons. The sample was CD4+ T cells sorted from PBMCs, taken 45 days after the yellow fever booster vaccination. The receptors come from a young man who received the YFV17D yellow fever vaccine.

The V gene is TRBV5-1, the J gene TRBJ2-1; 8 nucleotides line up with TRBD2. Germline lookup yields CDR1 SGHRS and CDR2 YFSETQ. This CDR3 comprises 15 residues. V dropped 4 bases and J dropped 2; count of bases not matched to a gene: 5. The DNA of the CDR3 is TGCGCCAGCAGCGATAGCGGGGCTACCTACAATGAGCAGTTCTTC. This codes for CASSDSGATYNEQFF.

This clonotype occurred a few times. The V gene is TRBV29-1, the J gene TRBJ2-1; possibly TRBD1 for D (6 bases). This CDR3 contains 10 residues. Per germline, CDR1 SQVTM and CDR2 ANQGSEA. The ends were cut back, 3 bases at V and 15 bases at J, with 12 bases in the middle. CDR3 nucleotides: TGCAGCGTTGAGGGGGCCTCTGGGTTCTTC. It encodes CSVEGASGFF.

The chain uses TRBV27 and TRBJ2-7; perhaps TRBD2 as D (6 bases). The CDR3 has 15 amino acids. CDR1 is MNHEY and CDR2 is SMNVEV in the germline V gene (reference sequence). V shed 3 bases and J shed 3 bases, with 15 bases lying between them. CDR3 in amino acids: CASSFGLEGRYEQYF. The CDR3 DNA follows: TGTGCCAGCAGTTTCGGGCTGGAGGGCCGCTACGAGCAGTACTTC.

CDR3 in amino acids: CASSLLGLAGIEQFF. The CDR3 region has the DNA TGCGCCAGCAGCTTGTTGGGACTAGCGGGAATTGAGCAGTTCTTC. This chain connects TRBV5-1 to TRBJ2-1; 13 nucleotides align to TRBD2. From germline, CDR1 is SGHRS and CDR2 YFSETQ. This CDR3 spans 15 amino acids. The V segment lost 1 base and the J segment 9 bases; nucleotides outside the gene matches: 4.

The gene calls are TRBV7-8 and TRBJ1-2, with 9 bases that match TRBD1. V was clipped by 5 bases and J by 4 bases; unmatched bases: 8. This CDR3 has 15 amino acids. Germline V lookup: CDR1 SGHVS, CDR2 FQNEAQ. The CDR3 reads CASSVNRDRAYGYTF. CDR3 sequence (DNA): TGTGCCAGCAGCGTAAACCGGGACAGGGCCTATGGCTACACCTTC.

This clonotype has ten or more counts. The chain carries TRBV7-9 and TRBJ2-3; the match to TRBD2 covers 9 bases. Losses at the gene ends were 1 base for V and 1 base for J; bases not matched to a gene: 0. The germline CDR1 and CDR2 sequences are SEHNR and FQNEAQ (reference sequence). This CDR3 is 15 amino acids long. The CDR3 sequence: CASSLGTSGTDTQYF. CDR3 nucleotide sequence: TGTGCCAGCAGCTTAGGGACTAGCGGCACAGATACGCAGTATTTT.

The sample holds a few counts of this clonotype. The chain combines TRBV7-9 with TRBJ2-3; 11 nucleotides match TRBD2. From germline, CDR1 is SEHNR and CDR2 FQNEAQ (reference sequence). V lost 3 bases, J lost 0 bases, and 2 bases stayed unmatched. The CDR3 is made up of 16 amino acids. The CDR3 coding sequence is TGTGCCAGCAGCTTGTGGACTAGCGGGAGCACAGATACGCAGTATTTT. The encoded protein is CASSLWTSGSTDTQYF.

The V and J genes are TRBV5-1 and TRBJ2-3, with D possibly matching TRBD2 (5 bases). The CDR3 has 17 amino acids. Between the trimmed V and J ends, which lost 2 bases and 2 bases, there was a span of 18 bases. Germline V CDR1 and CDR2: SGHRS, YFSETQ. The CDR3 protein is CASSLGLLAVNTDTQYF. CDR3 nucleotides: TGCGCCAGCAGCTTAGGCCTGCTAGCAGTAAACACAGATACGCAGTATTTT.

This clonotype was seen at least ten times. The J gene is TRBJ2-1, the V gene TRBV5-1; tentative D call: TRBD1 (5 bases). V gave up 0 bases and J gave up 9 bases, with 7 bases separating them. The germline V gene has CDR1 SGHRS and CDR2 YFSETQ. CDR3 length: 12 residues. The CDR3 region is CASSLEGIEQFF. The CDR3 coding sequence is TGCGCCAGCAGCTTGGAGGGGATTGAGCAGTTCTTC.

The chain is built from TRBV5-4 and TRBJ2-3, with D maybe TRBD2 (7 bases). The CDR3 spans 15 residues. V was cut by 2 bases and J by 3 bases, with 13 bases left in between. Looked up from germline, CDR1 is SGHNT and CDR2 is YYREEE (reference sequence). The CDR3 DNA sequence: TGTGCCAGCAGCTTCGGGGGGCCCAAAACAGATACGCAGTATTTT. It is translated as CASSFGGPKTDTQYF.

The chain links TRBV6-2 or TRBV6-3 to TRBJ2-2, with 11 bases that match TRBD1. With V trimmed by 4 bases and J by 4 bases, 14 bases remained unmatched. The CDR3 loop spans 19 amino acids. Germline CDR1 is MNHEY and CDR2 is SVGEGT. The CDR3 nucleotides are TGTGCCAGCAGTTTCAGGACAGGGGGCGCACATAGAATCACCGGGGAGCTGTTTTTT. Its translation: CASSFRTGGAHRITGELFF.

J is TRBJ2-1 and V is TRBV11-1, with 14 bases aligning to TRBD2. The CDR3 is made up of 19 amino acids. The junction had 9 bases not matched to a gene; V was cut back by 5 bases and J by 0 bases. Per the germline V gene, CDR1 is SGHAT and CDR2 is FQDESV (reference sequence). The CDR3 bases are TGTGCCAGCAGCGCGACTAGCGGGAGGGCCTTGAGCTCCTACAATGAGCAGTTCTTC. Amino acid sequence: CASSATSGRALSSYNEQFF.

The table lists this clonotype with a few counts. Germline is not matched at one junction end, which may reflect a read error. CDR3 sequence: CASSLGVLAPYVF. DNA of the CDR3: TGTGCCAGCAGCTTAGGGGTACTAGCCCCATACGTTTTT. The J gene is TRBJ2-2, the V gene TRBV7-2, with D maybe TRBD2 (6 bases). The CDR3 consists of 13 residues. Germline values: CDR1 SGHTA, CDR2 FQGNSA.

This clonotype appeared a few times. The chain links TRBV18 to TRBJ2-2, with D possibly TRBD2 on 5 matching bases. Germline V gene data show CDR1 as KGHSH and CDR2 as LQKENI. The CDR3 loop spans 14 amino acids. V was cut by 9 bases and J by 0 bases, with 11 bases left in between. DNA for the CDR3: TGTGCCAGTACGGGGATTGCGAACACCGGGGAGCTGTTTTTT. This encodes CASTGIANTGELFF.

This clonotype has a handful of counts. The chain carries TRBV7-2 and TRBJ1-6; 8 nucleotides match TRBD1. The CDR3 has 16 residues. The junction had 7 bases not matched to a gene; V was cut back by 1 base and J by 8 bases. Germline V gene lookup returns CDR1 SGHTA and CDR2 FQGNSA. In nucleotides, the CDR3 is TGTGCCAGCAGCTTAGGGGGGACAGGTTTCGATTCACCCCTCCACTTT. This translates into CASSLGGTGFDSPLHF.

The genes are TRBV7-2 and TRBJ2-1; 7 positions match TRBD2. The V gene's germline CDR1 is SGHTA and CDR2 FQGNSA. This CDR3 spans 13 amino acids. V trimming: 5 bases; J trimming: 9 bases; junction bases outside the gene matches: 7. CDR3: CASSRGGIVEQFF. The CDR3 region has the DNA TGTGCCAGCAGCCGGGGAGGGATAGTTGAGCAGTTCTTC.

There are a few counts of this clonotype. The chain uses TRBV20-1 and TRBJ2-1, with TRBD2 identical over 9 bases. The V and J ends lost 5 bases and 2 bases, in that order; junction bases with no gene match: 4. The CDR3 is 14 amino acids. Germline V lookup: CDR1 DFQATT, CDR2 SNEGSKA (reference sequence). Here the CDR3 DNA reads TGCAGTGCTGGTAGCGGGAGCCCCTACAATGAGCAGTTCTTC. Its protein product is CSAGSGSPYNEQFF.

This clonotype was counted a few times. The rearrangement uses TRBV11-1 and TRBJ2-3, with 7 bases matching TRBD1. Germline V lookup: CDR1 SGHAT, CDR2 FQDESV (reference sequence). The CDR3 extends over 15 amino acids. V lost 4 bases, J lost 0 bases, and 4 bases stayed unmatched. The CDR3 loop is CASSYWTGSTDTQYF. The CDR3 nucleotides are TGTGCCAGCAGCTATTGGACAGGAAGCACAGATACGCAGTATTTT.

In its sample, this clonotype was seen a few times. The CDR3 coding sequence is TGTGCCAGCAGTCTTATCAGGGGAGCTGGGGCCAACGTCCTGACTTTC. This sequence encodes CASSLIRGAGANVLTF. This chain links TRBV5-8 with TRBJ2-6; possible D gene TRBD1, 6 bases. The length of the CDR3 is 16 residues. V dropped 5 bases and J dropped 2 bases, with 14 bases sitting between them. Germline CDR1 SGHTS, CDR2 YDEGEE.

V and J are TRBV20-1 and TRBJ2-1; 15 bases line up with TRBD2. V lost 5 bases and J lost 10; bases outside the gene matches: 9. Germline V gene lookup returns CDR1 DFQATT and CDR2 SNEGSKA (reference sequence). The CDR3 is 15 residues long. The CDR3 DNA follows: TGCAGTGCTCCTCACGGGACTAGCGGGAGGCCGGAGCAGTTCTTC. This codes for CSAPHGTSGRPEQFF.

This clonotype was picked up a small number of times. J is TRBJ2-1 and V is TRBV5-1; the D gene is possibly TRBD2 (5 bases). Trimming shortened V by 7 bases and J by 8 bases, and 13 bases separated the two germline ends. Looked up from germline, CDR1 is SGHRS and CDR2 is YFSETQ. The CDR3 has 12 amino acids. This chain's CDR3 is CASPSSADEQFF. CDR3 DNA: TGCGCCAGCCCTAGCTCTGCGGATGAGCAGTTCTTC.

The chain employs TRBV29-1 and TRBJ2-3, with D possibly matching TRBD2 (7 bases). Between the trimmed V and J ends, which lost 3 bases and 0 bases, there was a span of 22 bases. CDR1 and CDR2 from the germline V gene are SQVTM and ANQGSEA. The CDR3 has 18 amino acids. The CDR3 reads CSVDPPSSGTPSTDTQYF. CDR3 in DNA: TGCAGCGTTGATCCCCCTTCCAGCGGGACACCTAGCACAGATACGCAGTATTTT.

The chain couples TRBV5-1 to TRBJ2-7; TRBD1 might be the D (12 bases). Germline V lookup: CDR1 SGHRS, CDR2 YFSETQ. V was clipped by 0 bases and J by 2 bases, with 24 bases between them. The CDR3 extends over 19 amino acids. The CDR3, as DNA: TGCGCCAGCAGCTTGGGGGGACAGGGGGCGACTAGCGGGACCTACGAGCAGTACTTC. Amino acids: CASSLGGQGATSGTYEQYF. The complete variable domain, with remaining parts taken from reference TRBV5-1 and TRBJ2-7, reads KAGVTQTPRYLIKTRGQQVTLSCSPISGHRSVSWYQQTPGQGLQFLFEYFSETQRNKGNFPGRFSGRQFSNSRSEMNVSTLELGDSALYLCASSLGGQGATSGTYEQYFGPGTRLTVT.

This clonotype was picked up many times. The rearrangement joins TRBV5-1 to TRBJ1-6; no definite D call. Trimming removed 0 bases at V and 7 bases at J, with 8 bases between. CDR1 is SGHRS and CDR2 is YFSETQ in the germline V gene. CDR3 length equals 14 residues. CDR3 in amino acids: CASSLEVTNSPLHF. As DNA, the CDR3 is TGCGCCAGCAGCTTGGAAGTAACAAATTCACCCCTCCACTTT.

With regard to this clonotype: The CDR3 ends on some other residue instead of the conserved phenylalanine or tryptophan, so this is likely a read error. The chain employs TRBV6-5 and TRBJ2-7; D possibly corresponds to TRBD2 (6 bases). The V end lost 2 bases, the J end lost 2 bases, and 13 bases lay between the germline ends. Germline V gene sequence: CDR1 MNHEY, CDR2 SVGAGI. The CDR3 length is 15 residues. CDR3 nucleotide sequence: TGTGCCAGCAGTTACGAGGAGGGACCAACCTACGAGCAGTACTCC. Translated: CASSYEEGPTYEQYS.